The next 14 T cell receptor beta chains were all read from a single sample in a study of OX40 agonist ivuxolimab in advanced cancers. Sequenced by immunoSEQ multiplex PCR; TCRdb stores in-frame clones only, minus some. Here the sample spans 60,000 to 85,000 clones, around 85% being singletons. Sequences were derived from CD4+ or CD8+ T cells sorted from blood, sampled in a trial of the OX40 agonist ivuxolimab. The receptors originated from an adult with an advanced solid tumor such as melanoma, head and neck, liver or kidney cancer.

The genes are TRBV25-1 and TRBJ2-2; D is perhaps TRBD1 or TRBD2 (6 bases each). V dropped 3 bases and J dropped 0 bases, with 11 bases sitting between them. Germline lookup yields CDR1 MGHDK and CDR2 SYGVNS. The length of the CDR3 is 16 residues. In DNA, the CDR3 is TGTGCCAGCAGTGAGAGGGGGGCTTCGAACACCGGGGAGCTGTTTTTT. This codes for CASSERGASNTGELFF.

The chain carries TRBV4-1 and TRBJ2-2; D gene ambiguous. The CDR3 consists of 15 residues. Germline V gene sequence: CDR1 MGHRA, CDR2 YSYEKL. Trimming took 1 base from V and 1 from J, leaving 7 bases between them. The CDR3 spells CASSQVSGNTGELFF. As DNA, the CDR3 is TGCGCCAGCAGCCAAGTATCAGGGAACACCGGGGAGCTGTTTTTT.

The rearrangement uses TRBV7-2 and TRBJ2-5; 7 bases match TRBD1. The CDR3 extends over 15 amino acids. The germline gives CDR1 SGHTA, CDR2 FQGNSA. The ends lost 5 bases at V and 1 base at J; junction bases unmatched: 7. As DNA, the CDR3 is TGTGCCAGCAGCCCCTACTCAGGGGGCCAAGAGACCCAGTACTTC. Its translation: CASSPYSGGQETQYF.

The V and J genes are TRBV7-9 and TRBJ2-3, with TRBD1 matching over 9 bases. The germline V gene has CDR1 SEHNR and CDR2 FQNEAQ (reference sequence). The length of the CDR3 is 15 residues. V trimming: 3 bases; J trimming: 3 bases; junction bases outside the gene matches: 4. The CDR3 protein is CASSLDRGITDTQYF. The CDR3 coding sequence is TGTGCCAGCAGCTTGGACAGGGGAATTACAGATACGCAGTATTTT.

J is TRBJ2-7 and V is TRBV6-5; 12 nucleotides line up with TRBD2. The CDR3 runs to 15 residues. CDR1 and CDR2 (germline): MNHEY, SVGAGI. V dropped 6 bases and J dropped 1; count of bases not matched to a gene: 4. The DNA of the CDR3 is TGTGCCAGCAGGTTGACTAGCGGGAGTTCCTACGAGCAGTACTTC. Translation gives CASRLTSGSSYEQYF.

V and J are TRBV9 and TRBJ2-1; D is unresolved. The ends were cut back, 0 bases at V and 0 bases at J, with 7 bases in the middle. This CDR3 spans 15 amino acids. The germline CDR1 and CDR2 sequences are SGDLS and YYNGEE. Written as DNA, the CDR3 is TGTGCCAGCAGCGTAGGCCACCGCTCCTACAATGAGCAGTTCTTC. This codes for CASSVGHRSYNEQFF.

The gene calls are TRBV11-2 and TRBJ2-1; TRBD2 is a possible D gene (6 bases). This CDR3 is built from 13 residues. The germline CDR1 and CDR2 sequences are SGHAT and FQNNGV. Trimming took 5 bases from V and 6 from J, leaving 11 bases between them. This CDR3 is CASSPGRTNEQFF. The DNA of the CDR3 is TGTGCCAGCAGCCCGGGGAGGACCAATGAGCAGTTCTTC.

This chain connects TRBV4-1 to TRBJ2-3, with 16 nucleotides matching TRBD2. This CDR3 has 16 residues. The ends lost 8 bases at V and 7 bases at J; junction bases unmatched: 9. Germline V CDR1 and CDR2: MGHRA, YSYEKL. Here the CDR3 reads CASGTSGGARGNTQYF. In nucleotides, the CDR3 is TGCGCCAGCGGGACTAGCGGGGGGGCAAGAGGGAATACGCAGTATTTT.

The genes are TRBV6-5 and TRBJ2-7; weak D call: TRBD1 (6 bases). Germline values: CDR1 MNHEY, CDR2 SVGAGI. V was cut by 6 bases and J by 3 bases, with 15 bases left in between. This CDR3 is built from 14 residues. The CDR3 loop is CASSPYRDLYEQYF. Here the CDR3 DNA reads TGTGCCAGCAGCCCCTACAGGGACCTCTACGAGCAGTACTTC.

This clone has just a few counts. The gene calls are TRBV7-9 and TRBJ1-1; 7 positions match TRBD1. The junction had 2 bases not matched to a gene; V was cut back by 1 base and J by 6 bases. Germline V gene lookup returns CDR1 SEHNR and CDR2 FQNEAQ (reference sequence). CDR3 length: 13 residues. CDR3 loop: CASSLGQGSEAFF. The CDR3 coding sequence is TGTGCCAGCAGCTTAGGACAGGGTTCTGAAGCTTTCTTT.

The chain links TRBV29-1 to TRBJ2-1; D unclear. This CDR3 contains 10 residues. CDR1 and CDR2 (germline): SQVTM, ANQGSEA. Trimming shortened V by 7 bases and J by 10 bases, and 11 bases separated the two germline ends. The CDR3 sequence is CSARTQEQFF. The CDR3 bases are TGCAGCGCTCGCACCCAGGAGCAGTTCTTC.

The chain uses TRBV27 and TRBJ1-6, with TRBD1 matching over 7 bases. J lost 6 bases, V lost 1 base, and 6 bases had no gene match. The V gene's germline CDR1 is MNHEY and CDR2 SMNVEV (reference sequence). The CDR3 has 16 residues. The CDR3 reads CASSLLLGQVNSPLHF. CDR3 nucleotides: TGTGCCAGCAGTTTATTATTAGGACAGGTTAATTCACCCCTCCACTTT.

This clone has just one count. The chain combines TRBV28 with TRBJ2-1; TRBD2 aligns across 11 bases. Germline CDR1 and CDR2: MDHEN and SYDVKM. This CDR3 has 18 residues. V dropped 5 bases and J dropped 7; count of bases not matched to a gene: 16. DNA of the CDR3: TGTGCCAGCAGTACCCCGAGGCTAGCGGGGGGCGGGAGGAATGAGCAGTTCTTC. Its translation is CASSTPRLAGGGRNEQFF.

The CDR3 loop is CASSLTSGGLNEQFF. As DNA, the CDR3 is TGCGCCAGCAGCTTGACTAGCGGGGGCCTCAATGAGCAGTTCTTC. The rearrangement joins TRBV5-1 to TRBJ2-1; 11 nucleotides line up with TRBD2. The V gene's germline CDR1 is SGHRS and CDR2 YFSETQ. V lost 1 base, J lost 6 bases, and 3 bases stayed unmatched. This CDR3 has 15 amino acids.